The source of this TCR beta chain is a study of T cells in Graves' hyperthyroidism and ophthalmopathy. The CDR3 spans 14 residues. Deletions cut 0 bases from V and 5 bases from J, with 13 bases between. Germline assignment: CDR1 SQVTM and CDR2 ANQGSEA. In its sample, this clonotype was seen many times. The source material, RNA transcripts, was used to amplify TCR beta CDR3 regions. With the HTBI primer set, the TCR CDR3 went through a first round of RT-PCR. TCRdb redid the calling of the multiplex PCR reads with MiXCR, one entry per CDR3 protein. The sample holds hundreds of thousands of distinct CDR3 sequences, more than 30% seen once.

This receptor was taken from a man younger than 35 with Graves' hyperthyroidism. V and J are TRBV29-1 and TRBJ1-1; a weak D match, TRBD1 (6 bases). The specimen sequenced was blood. In DNA form, the CDR3 reads TGCAGCGTTGAAGATCCCAGGGGCAGAACTGAAGCTTTCTTT. Protein product: CSVEDPRGRTEAFF.